This T cell receptor beta chain comes out of a study of T cell responses to AZD1222 COVID-19 vaccine. Whole-study findings and limits: Just a handful of AZD1222 recipients were seropositive at baseline. The peak T cell response came first, and repertoires were sampled only after it.

Of note for this clone: Antigen specificity is unknown.

Generated by immunoSEQ multiplex PCR, the TCRdb table keeps only in-frame clones and is missing some. Here the sample spans about 120,000 clones, roughly 90% being singletons. Germline CDR1 SEHNR, CDR2 FQNEAQ (reference sequence). This CDR3 has 15 residues. V lost 5 bases, J lost 2 bases, and 12 bases lay in between. The sequenced sample was peripheral blood, obtained on day 0 of AZD1222 vaccination. The chain uses TRBV7-9 and TRBJ2-2; D remains unclear. The sequence derives from an adult in good health. CDR3 region: CASSNRAINTGELFF. CDR3 nucleotides: TGTGCCAGCAGCAACCGGGCGATTAACACCGGGGAGCTGTTTTTT.